The 18 T cell receptor beta chains listed next were all sequenced from one sample in a study of T cell responses to AZD1222 COVID-19 vaccine. The method was immunoSEQ multiplex PCR; TCRdb's version includes in-frame clones alone and lacks a portion of them. The data show fewer than 110,000 clones, around 90% seen once. This material consisted of peripheral blood, taken on day 0 of AZD1222 vaccination. Source of these receptors: an adult in good health.

This chain links TRBV25-1 with TRBJ1-1; 11 bases map to TRBD1. The length of the CDR3 is 13 residues. With V trimmed by 8 bases and J by 4 bases, 3 bases remained unmatched. The germline CDR1 and CDR2 sequences are MGHDK and SYGVNS. The CDR3 coding sequence is TGTGCCAGCTCTGGACAGGGGGCCACTGAAGCTTTCTTT. Translating gives CASSGQGATEAFF.

The chain has TRBV10-3 and TRBJ1-1; 7 bases are a match to TRBD1. Trimming took 6 bases from V and 1 from J; bases not matched to a gene: 5. The germline gives CDR1 ENHRY, CDR2 SYGVKD. CDR3 length: 14 amino acids. The CDR3 DNA reads TGTGCCATCAGCCGGGACAGCAAGAACACTGAAGCTTTCTTT. Amino acids: CAISRDSKNTEAFF.

V gene TRBV3-1 (or the pseudogene TRBV3-2) combines with J gene TRBJ1-4; the D gene is possibly TRBD1 (5 bases). Trimming shortened V by 1 base and J by 5 bases, and 11 bases separated the two germline ends. Germline V gene sequence: CDR1 LGHDT, CDR2 YNNKEL (reference sequence). The CDR3 loop spans 15 amino acids. The CDR3 sequence: CASSQVQGLNEKLFF. The CDR3, as DNA: TGTGCCAGCAGCCAAGTTCAGGGCCTCAATGAAAAACTGTTTTTT.

The rearrangement uses TRBV27 and TRBJ2-7; 8 positions match TRBD1. Per germline, CDR1 MNHEY and CDR2 SMNVEV (reference sequence). The ends lost 8 bases at V and 4 bases at J; junction bases unmatched: 7. The CDR3 is 13 residues long. Here the CDR3 reads CASHGQGRYEQYF. CDR3 nucleotides: TGTGCCAGCCACGGACAGGGAAGATACGAGCAGTACTTC.

The J gene is TRBJ1-4, the V gene TRBV18; D is perhaps TRBD1 (6 bases). Germline V gene sequence: CDR1 KGHSH, CDR2 LQKENI. Between the trimmed V and J ends, which lost 4 bases and 5 bases, there was a span of 11 bases. The length of the CDR3 is 14 residues. The CDR3, as DNA: TGTGCCAGCTCACACGGACAGACGAATGAAAAACTGTTTTTT. Residues: CASSHGQTNEKLFF.

The chain carries TRBV7-9 and TRBJ2-1, with 14 bases fitting TRBD2. CDR1 and CDR2 (germline): SEHNR, FQNEAQ (reference sequence). V lost 3 bases to trimming and J lost 8 bases; unmatched junction nucleotides: 6. The CDR3 runs 16 residues. The CDR3 nucleotides are TGTGCCAGCAGCTTGTCCCAGACTAGCGGGAGGGATGAGCAGTTCTTC. Protein product: CASSLSQTSGRDEQFF.

The rearrangement links TRBV5-1 to TRBJ2-1; 11 bases map to TRBD2. This CDR3 region has 16 residues. Germline trimming cut 4 bases from V and 6 bases from J; bases unmatched to any gene: 9. Germline CDR1 SGHRS, CDR2 YFSETQ. The CDR3 reads CASSLAGTSGSNEQFF. In DNA, the CDR3 is TGCGCCAGCAGCCTAGCCGGGACTAGCGGCTCCAATGAGCAGTTCTTC.

The chain uses TRBV7-8 and TRBJ2-7; 8 bases agree with TRBD2. The CDR3 loop spans 13 amino acids. After removal of 4 bases from V and 6 bases from J, the junction contained 5 bases not matched to a gene. Germline loops: CDR1 SGHVS, CDR2 FQNEAQ. Written as DNA, the CDR3 is TGTGCCAGCAGCTGGAGACTAGCGACCGAGCAGTACTTC. This encodes CASSWRLATEQYF.

The gene calls are TRBV19 and TRBJ2-2; 8 bases line up with TRBD1. After removal of 6 bases from V and 4 bases from J, the junction contained 10 bases not matched to a gene. Germline V gene data show CDR1 as LNHDA and CDR2 as SQIVND (reference sequence). The CDR3 loop spans 16 amino acids. CDR3 in amino acids: CASSAGQGGITGELFF. DNA of the CDR3: TGTGCCAGTAGCGCCGGACAGGGAGGTATCACCGGGGAGCTGTTTTTT.

The rearrangement uses TRBV14 and TRBJ1-2; TRBD1 might be the D (5 bases). Trimming took 1 base from V and 7 from J, leaving 13 bases between them. The CDR3 has 14 residues. The germline CDR1 and CDR2 sequences are SGHDN and FVKESK. CDR3: CASSQGGVYGGYTF. The CDR3 bases are TGTGCCAGCAGCCAAGGGGGCGTCTATGGTGGCTACACCTTC.

This clone was seen just once. The chain couples TRBV3-1 (or the pseudogene TRBV3-2) to TRBJ1-4, with a weak D call TRBD1 (6 bases). Germline lookup yields CDR1 LGHDT and CDR2 YNNKEL (reference sequence). V was shortened by 1 base and J by 7 bases, with 13 bases between the two germline ends. This CDR3 is built from 15 residues. The CDR3 protein is CASSQVGGALEKLFF. The CDR3 region has the DNA TGTGCCAGCAGCCAAGTTGGGGGGGCTCTTGAAAAACTGTTTTTT.

The rearrangement links TRBV3-1 (or the pseudogene TRBV3-2) to TRBJ1-6; D is unclear. V was clipped by 1 base and J by 10 bases, with 11 bases between them. Germline V gene lookup returns CDR1 LGHDT and CDR2 YNNKEL (reference sequence). This CDR3 has 14 residues. The CDR3 protein is CASSQAQSRSPLHF. Here the CDR3 DNA reads TGTGCCAGCAGCCAAGCGCAGTCGCGATCACCCCTCCACTTT.

The V and J genes are TRBV28 and TRBJ2-7, with 9 bases lining up with TRBD1. This CDR3 has 15 amino acids. With 6 bases clipped from V and 1 base from J, the junction kept 7 bases outside the gene matches. Looked up from germline, CDR1 is MDHEN and CDR2 is SYDVKM. The CDR3 is CASRGGQGNSYEQYF. CDR3 DNA sequence: TGTGCCAGCAGGGGAGGACAGGGGAATTCCTACGAGCAGTACTTC.

This clone was recorded a few times. The chain's CDR3 is CASSEDRPTEAFF. CDR3 sequence (DNA): TGTGCCAGCAGTGAGGACAGGCCCACTGAAGCTTTCTTT. The V call is TRBV25-1, the J call TRBJ1-1; 7 bases map to TRBD1. This CDR3 is 13 amino acids long. The V and J ends lost 3 bases and 4 bases, in that order; junction bases with no gene match: 2. Germline values: CDR1 MGHDK, CDR2 SYGVNS.

The chain joins TRBV7-9 to TRBJ1-3; 7 nucleotides match TRBD1. This CDR3 region has 16 residues. V trimming: 5 bases; J trimming: 2 bases; junction bases outside the gene matches: 9. Germline values: CDR1 SEHNR, CDR2 FQNEAQ (reference sequence). CDR3 sequence reads: CASSALRGVAGNTIYF. In nucleotides, the CDR3 is TGTGCCAGCAGCGCCCTCAGGGGGGTAGCTGGAAACACCATATATTTT.

This clone was counted a few times. The V and J genes are TRBV5-4 and TRBJ2-2; 7 bases line up with TRBD2. The CDR3 has 17 residues. Germline lookup yields CDR1 SGHNT and CDR2 YYREEE (reference sequence). The junction had 12 bases not matched to a gene; V was cut back by 1 base and J by 6 bases. The CDR3 DNA reads TGTGCCAGCAGCTTGCCCTTGAGTTGGGGGGGTCCCGGGGAGCTGTTTTTT. Protein sequence: CASSLPLSWGGPGELFF. The variable domain in full, completed from reference TRBV5-4 and TRBJ2-2, reads ETGVTQSPTHLIKTRGQQVTLRCSSQSGHNTVSWYQQALGQGPQFIFQYYREEENGRGNFPPRFSGLQFPNYSSELNVNALELDDSALYLCASSLPLSWGGPGELFFGEGSRLTVL.

This clone has a handful of counts. The chain joins TRBV19 to TRBJ1-1; possibly TRBD1 for D (5 bases). The CDR3 contains 13 residues. Germline assignment: CDR1 LNHDA and CDR2 SQIVND (reference sequence). Trimming shortened V by 7 bases and J by 4 bases, and 13 bases separated the two germline ends. The CDR3 loop is CASTEGLRTEAFF. The CDR3 DNA follows: TGTGCCAGTACCGAGGGGCTTCGCACTGAAGCTTTCTTT.

This chain joins TRBV27 and TRBJ1-1, with D possibly TRBD1 on 5 matching bases. Germline V CDR1 and CDR2: MNHEY, SMNVEV (reference sequence). Deletions cut 0 bases from V and 10 bases from J, with 15 bases between. The CDR3 contains 14 residues. The CDR3 protein is CASSLSMEGLGAFF. The CDR3 DNA sequence: TGTGCCAGCAGTTTATCGATGGAGGGGCTAGGAGCTTTCTTT.